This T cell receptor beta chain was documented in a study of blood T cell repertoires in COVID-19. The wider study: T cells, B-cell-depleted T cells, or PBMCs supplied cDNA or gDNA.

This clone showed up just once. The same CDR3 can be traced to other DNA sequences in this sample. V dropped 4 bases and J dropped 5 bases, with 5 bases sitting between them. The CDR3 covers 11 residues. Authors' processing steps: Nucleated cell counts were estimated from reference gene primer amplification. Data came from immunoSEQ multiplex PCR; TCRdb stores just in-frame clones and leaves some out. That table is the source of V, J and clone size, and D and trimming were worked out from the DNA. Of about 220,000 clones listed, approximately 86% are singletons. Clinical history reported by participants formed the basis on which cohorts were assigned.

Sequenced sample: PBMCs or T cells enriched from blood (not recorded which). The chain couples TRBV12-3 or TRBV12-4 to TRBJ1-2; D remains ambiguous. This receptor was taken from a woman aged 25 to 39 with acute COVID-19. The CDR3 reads CASSSRYGYTF. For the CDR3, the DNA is TGTGCCAGCAGTTCCAGGTATGGCTACACCTTC.